Listed below are T cell receptor beta chains from one sample, sequenced in a study of brain T cells in children with intractable seizures. Repertoires were generated with immunoSEQ multiplex PCR, while TCRdb's copy carries only in-frame clones and drops some. The sample consists of tens of thousands of clones, under 95% of them appearing once. Sequences were derived from peripheral blood, sampled at surgery. The receptors stem from a girl aged 2 to 10 with Rasmussen encephalitis and intractable seizures. Each CDR3 is given with its conserved first and last residue. A D gene is named only where the DNA matches it firmly. The size field is filled for only some rows; it gives once, few, many or a size class.

>TRBV3-1/TRBV3-2|TRBJ1-2|.|.
TGTGCCAGCAGCCAAGGGGCAAGGGGCGGCTACACCTTC
CASSQGARGGYTF
>TRBV27|TRBJ2-5|once|.
TGTGCCAGCAGTTGGAGGGAAAGTACGGAGACCCAGTACTTC
CASSWRESTETQYF
>TRBV9|TRBJ1-2|.|.
TGTGCCAGCAGCGGCCAGGGCGGTAACTATGGCTACACCTTC
CASSGQGGNYGYTF
>TRBV6-6|TRBJ1-4|.|.
TGTGCCAGCGCCCCGCGGGTAACTAATGAAAAACTGTTTTTT
CASAPRVTNEKLFF
>TRBV19|TRBJ1-5|.|.
TGTGCCAGTAGCCTCTGGGGGCCGGATCAGCCCCAGCATTTT
CASSLWGPDQPQHF
>TRBV10-1|TRBJ2-3|.|TRBD2
TGCGCCAGCATGCTCGGGACTAGGGGCACAGATACGCAGTATTTT
CASMLGTRGTDTQYF
>TRBV28|TRBJ2-1|.|TRBD1
TGTGCCAGCAGTGTCGACAGGGTGCATGAGCAGTTCTTC
CASSVDRVHEQFF
>TRBV2|TRBJ2-7|.|.
TGTGCCAGCGTCCTAAACAGGGCGGACACCTACGAGCAGTACTTC
CASVLNRADTYEQYF
>TRBV6-5|TRBJ2-7|.|.
TGTGCCAGCAGCGACCAAAGCCACGAGCAGTACTTC
CASSDQSHEQYF
>TRBV30|TRBJ2-7|.|.
TGTGCCTGGAGTGTACGCTGGCCTTTCAGGGGGGCCGTCGACGAGCAGTACTTC
CAWSVRWPFRGAVDEQYF
>TRBV27|TRBJ1-2|.|.
TGTGCCAGCACCTCGAGATACGCTAACTATGGCTACACCTTC
CASTSRYANYGYTF
>TRBV6-5|TRBJ2-7|.|.
TGTGCCAGCAGTTACCCCGGCTACGAGCAGTACTTC
CASSYPGYEQYF
>TRBV6-2/TRBV6-3|TRBJ2-3|.|TRBD2
TGTGCCAGCAGCCCTACTAGCGGGGGGCAGTATTTT
CASSPTSGGQYF
>TRBV6-1|TRBJ2-6|.|.
TGTGCCAGCAGTGAAGCTGGGGCCAACGTCCTGACTTTC
CASSEAGANVLTF
>TRBV2|TRBJ2-3|.|TRBD2
TGTGCCAGCAGGGGGACTAGCGGGAGGACAGATACGCAGTATTTT
CASRGTSGRTDTQYF
>TRBV7-6|TRBJ1-3|.|.
TGTGCCAGCAGCTTACGGGGAGAGATCTCTGGAAACACCATATATTTT
CASSLRGEISGNTIYF
>TRBV28|TRBJ2-1|.|TRBD2
TGTGCCAGCAGTTTCGGCGGGAGCTCCTACAATGAGCAGTTCTTC
CASSFGGSSYNEQFF
>TRBV7-2|TRBJ2-1|.|TRBD2
TGTGCCAGCAGCTTACTGTCCCAGCGGGGGAGCAATGAGCAGTTCTTC
CASSLLSQRGSNEQFF
>TRBV5-4|TRBJ1-1|few|.
TGTGCCAGCAGCTTGGCCAGAGGAATGAACACTGAAGCTTTCTTT
CASSLARGMNTEAFF
>TRBV5-5|TRBJ1-3|.|.
TGTGCCAGCAGCTTGTATGTAGTACAGGCCCCCTCTGGAAACACCATATATTTT
CASSLYVVQAPSGNTIYF
>TRBV7-9|TRBJ2-1|.|TRBD1
TGTGCCAGCAGCTGGAGGGACAGGGGAAAAAAGTTCTTC
CASSWRDRGKKFF
>TRBV7-8|TRBJ1-5|.|.
TGTGCCAGCAGCTTAGCAGGGAATAGCAATCAGCCCCAGCATTTT
CASSLAGNSNQPQHF
>TRBV9|TRBJ2-7|.|.
TGTGCCAGCAGCGTAACTGGGAGCGAGCAGTACTTC
CASSVTGSEQYF
>TRBV27|TRBJ1-1|once|.
TGTGCCAGCGGTCGAGGGATGAACACTGAAGCTTTCTTT
CASGRGMNTEAFF
>TRBV3-1/TRBV3-2|TRBJ2-7|.|TRBD2
TGTGCCAGCAGCCAAGAAGGTAGCGGGGGCCCCTACGAGCAGTACTTC
CASSQEGSGGPYEQYF
>TRBV2|TRBJ2-5|.|.
TGTGCCAGCAGTGACCGGATTAACTACCGGGAGACCCAGTACTTC
CASSDRINYRETQYF
>TRBV18|TRBJ2-7|.|.
TGTGCCAGCTCACCGTTTCCCAACTACGAGCAGTACTTC
CASSPFPNYEQYF
>TRBV29-1|TRBJ2-3|.|.
TGCAGCGTTGATCCAGACACAGATACGCAGTATTTT
CSVDPDTDTQYF
>TRBV11-1|TRBJ1-6|.|.
TGTGCCAGCAGGGAGTCGTCCTATAATTCACCCCTCCACTTT
CASRESSYNSPLHF
>TRBV6-5|TRBJ1-2|.|TRBD1
TGTGCCAGCAGATCTCCCGGACAGGTCTATGGCTACACCTTC
CASRSPGQVYGYTF
>TRBV18|TRBJ1-2|.|TRBD1
TGTGCCAGCTCAGCGGAGGAGACAGGGTTCTATGGCTACACCTTC
CASSAEETGFYGYTF
>TRBV13|TRBJ2-3|.|TRBD2
TGTGCCAGCAGCCCGATCTTCGGGGGGGGAGATACGCAGTATTTT
CASSPIFGGGDTQYF
>TRBV2|TRBJ2-1|.|.
TGTGCCACCCAGGGGGGGGGAGGAGGGACAAACAATGAGCAGTTCTTC
CATQGGGGGTNNEQFF
>TRBV7-9|TRBJ1-5|.|TRBD1
TGTGCCAGCAGCTTAGGGGGACAGAATCAGCCCCAGCATTTT
CASSLGGQNQPQHF
>TRBV5-1|TRBJ2-1|.|.
TGCGCCAGCAGCTTGGTTGGAGGGAATGAGCAGTTCTTC
CASSLVGGNEQFF
>TRBV5-4|TRBJ2-3|few|TRBD2
TGTGCCAGCAGCGCCTGGGTTAGCGGGAGGGATACGCAGTATTTT
CASSAWVSGRDTQYF